These T cell receptor beta chains were read from a single sample in a study of regulatory T cells in long-lasting Graves disease. A single record per CDR3 protein comes from TCRdb applying MiXCR to the multiplex PCR reads. The profile shows hundreds of thousands of distinct CDR3 sequences, 15% to 20% of them singletons. The same data also contributed to another study, on T cells in Graves' hyperthyroidism and ophthalmopathy.

The sample here was peripheral blood mononuclear cells (PBMCs), taken at new diagnosis, from a patient treated with antithyroid drugs. The source is a woman in her twenties or thirties with Graves disease. CDR3s leave out the opening cysteine and the closing phenylalanine or tryptophan. Each record gives: clone size, D gene, J gene, V gene, CDR3 protein. A D gene is named only where the DNA matches it firmly. Size tells how often a clone was seen (once, few, many) or the class of an expanded clone, and some rows leave it out.

clone size: NA
D gene: NA
J gene: TRBJ2-1
V gene: TRBV19
CDR3 protein: ASSISRVYNEQF

clone size: many
D gene: TRBD1
J gene: TRBJ2-1
V gene: TRBV5-1
CDR3 protein: ASSPTGYGNNEQF

clone size: NA
D gene: NA
J gene: TRBJ2-7
V gene: TRBV27
CDR3 protein: ASSSQGPYEQY

clone size: many
D gene: TRBD2
J gene: TRBJ2-1
V gene: TRBV5-1
CDR3 protein: ASSYGTSGNNEQF

clone size: NA
D gene: NA
J gene: TRBJ2-3
V gene: TRBV9
CDR3 protein: ASSVEYGAGWADTQY

clone size: many
D gene: NA
J gene: TRBJ2-3
V gene: TRBV3-1
CDR3 protein: ASSRPADTQY

clone size: few
D gene: NA
J gene: TRBJ2-1
V gene: TRBV6-5
CDR3 protein: ASSYLASSGNEQF

clone size: few
D gene: TRBD1
J gene: TRBJ2-1
V gene: TRBV5-1
CDR3 protein: ASSPEQGARSNEQF

clone size: many
D gene: NA
J gene: TRBJ1-2
V gene: TRBV18
CDR3 protein: ASSPPIGGGYGYT

clone size: many
D gene: NA
J gene: TRBJ2-3
V gene: TRBV20-1
CDR3 protein: SATRLAGSTDTQY

clone size: NA
D gene: NA
J gene: TRBJ1-3
V gene: TRBV28
CDR3 protein: ASTRHRLSGNTIY

clone size: many
D gene: NA
J gene: TRBJ2-5
V gene: TRBV6-1
CDR3 protein: ASSEDLAQETQY

clone size: many
D gene: NA
J gene: TRBJ2-6
V gene: TRBV28
CDR3 protein: ASSSGVRSGANVLT

clone size: many
D gene: NA
J gene: TRBJ2-7
V gene: TRBV6-1
CDR3 protein: ASSRPTPREQY

clone size: many
D gene: NA
J gene: TRBJ2-1
V gene: TRBV13
CDR3 protein: ASSSLHLQF

clone size: NA
D gene: TRBD1
J gene: TRBJ2-1
V gene: TRBV12-3/TRBV12-4
CDR3 protein: ASTLGQNNEQF

clone size: NA
D gene: NA
J gene: TRBJ1-6
V gene: TRBV6-1
CDR3 protein: ASSGGMGWNSPLH

clone size: many
D gene: TRBD2
J gene: TRBJ2-1
V gene: TRBV7-2
CDR3 protein: ASSPSSGRTSNEQF

clone size: many
D gene: NA
J gene: TRBJ2-1
V gene: TRBV2
CDR3 protein: ASLDQTGEQF

clone size: many
D gene: NA
J gene: TRBJ2-5
V gene: TRBV7-9
CDR3 protein: ASTSEGETQY

clone size: many
D gene: NA
J gene: TRBJ2-2
V gene: TRBV2
CDR3 protein: ASSEIGTSGTGELF

clone size: many
D gene: NA
J gene: TRBJ2-7
V gene: TRBV28
CDR3 protein: ASSVRFEQY

clone size: NA
D gene: TRBD2
J gene: TRBJ2-1
V gene: TRBV5-1
CDR3 protein: ASSPTSGTSYEQF

clone size: many
D gene: NA
J gene: TRBJ2-4
V gene: TRBV2
CDR3 protein: ASILRRTVNIQY

clone size: NA
D gene: NA
J gene: TRBJ2-3
V gene: TRBV20-1
CDR3 protein: SATRADTSTDTQY

clone size: NA
D gene: NA
J gene: TRBJ2-1
V gene: TRBV7-9
CDR3 protein: ASSLLYEQF

clone size: many
D gene: NA
J gene: TRBJ2-7
V gene: TRBV28
CDR3 protein: ASTRFYEQY

clone size: many
D gene: NA
J gene: TRBJ2-7
V gene: TRBV11-2
CDR3 protein: ASSSFWQAYEQY

clone size: once
D gene: TRBD1
J gene: TRBJ2-7
V gene: TRBV6-1
CDR3 protein: ASSPIGPGTGPTYEQY

clone size: NA
D gene: TRBD2
J gene: TRBJ2-1
V gene: TRBV5-1
CDR3 protein: ASSYEEASGYNEQF

clone size: NA
D gene: TRBD2
J gene: TRBJ2-5
V gene: TRBV3-1
CDR3 protein: ASSRVLAGEETQY

clone size: many
D gene: TRBD1
J gene: TRBJ1-1
V gene: TRBV12-3/TRBV12-4
CDR3 protein: ASSVQGGATEAF

clone size: few
D gene: TRBD1
J gene: TRBJ1-5
V gene: TRBV30
CDR3 protein: AWSKGQGIQPQH

clone size: many
D gene: NA
J gene: TRBJ2-7
V gene: TRBV30
CDR3 protein: AWNRVTYEQY

clone size: many
D gene: NA
J gene: TRBJ1-5
V gene: TRBV10-3
CDR3 protein: AISGVADQPQH

clone size: NA
D gene: TRBD2
J gene: TRBJ2-3
V gene: TRBV7-9
CDR3 protein: ASSLVVSSGSTDTQY

clone size: many
D gene: TRBD2
J gene: TRBJ2-2
V gene: TRBV15
CDR3 protein: ATSRTGGTGELF

clone size: many
D gene: NA
J gene: TRBJ2-2
V gene: TRBV12-3/TRBV12-4
CDR3 protein: ASVRSSGPGELF

clone size: few
D gene: NA
J gene: TRBJ2-7
V gene: TRBV7-2
CDR3 protein: ASSPGTPVSYEQY

clone size: NA
D gene: NA
J gene: TRBJ1-5
V gene: TRBV10-1
CDR3 protein: ASSPDWRVDSNQPQH

clone size: few
D gene: TRBD2
J gene: TRBJ2-7
V gene: TRBV7-6
CDR3 protein: ASSFGAGTSGRIHYEQY